This is a list of T cell receptor beta chains from one sample in a study of CD8+CD57+ T cells in acquired aplastic anemia. TCRdb ran MiXCR on the reads and lists one entry per CDR3 protein. The table records 200,000 to 300,000 distinct CDR3 sequences, approximately 79% of them present only once. Sequenced material: sorted CD4+, CD8+, or CD8+CD57+ T cells (not recorded which) from PBMCs. Receptor source: a human donor with aplastic anemia. Both conserved end residues are part of each CDR3. Each record gives: V gene, J gene, D gene, clone size, CDR3 DNA, CDR3 protein. A D gene is named only where the DNA matches it firmly. Part of the rows lack a size; the others show once, few, many or a class for expanded clones.

>TRBV5-4|TRBJ2-1|TRBD1|once
TGTGCCAGCCGACAGGGGAGGATCCATGAGCAGTTCTTC
CASRQGRIHEQFF
>TRBV19|TRBJ1-5|.|.
TGTGCCAGTAGTATGTACGAAATGGGGCAGCCCCAGCATTTT
CASSMYEMGQPQHF
>TRBV5-4|TRBJ2-5|TRBD2|.
TGTGCCACCAGCTTAACTAGCGAGCAAGAGACCCAGTACTTC
CATSLTSEQETQYF
>TRBV7-2|TRBJ1-1|.|many
TGTGCCAGCAGCTTAGAGCTGACAGCCAACACTGAAGCTTTCTTT
CASSLELTANTEAFF
>TRBV15|TRBJ2-1|.|.
TGTGCCACCAGCCAGGACCTGAGCTCCTACAATGAGCAGTTCTTC
CATSQDLSSYNEQFF
>TRBV7-3|TRBJ2-7|TRBD2|.
TGCGCCAGCAGCCATAATTGGGAGGGCGAGCAGTACTTC
CASSHNWEGEQYF
>TRBV7-9|TRBJ2-1|TRBD2|.
TGTGCCAGCAGACAGAGCGTAACGGGGGGAGTGTCCCACTACTTC
CASRQSVTGGVSHYF
>TRBV7-3|TRBJ2-7|TRBD2|.
TGTGCCAGCAGCTTAACGAAGCGGGGGTACTACGAGCAGTACTTC
CASSLTKRGYYEQYF
>TRBV5-4|TRBJ2-1|TRBD2|.
TGTGCCAGCAGCTTGTCACTAGTAGCGGGAAAAAATGAGCAGTTCTTC
CASSLSLVAGKNEQFF
>TRBV10-1|TRBJ2-7|.|.
TGCGCCAGCAGTGACAGGGACAACTACGAGCAGTACTTC
CASSDRDNYEQYF
>TRBV9|TRBJ2-3|.|.
TGTGCCAGCAGCTTAGCGGCAGATACCCAGAATTTTTATTTT
CASSLAADTQNFYF
>TRBV2|TRBJ1-6|TRBD1|few
TGTGCCAGCAGTGCCAGGACAGGGGGCTCACCCCTCCACTTT
CASSARTGGSPLHF
>TRBV7-9|TRBJ2-3|TRBD2|.
TGTGCCAGCAGCGGGAGGGGCGATGCTGGTTCGGCGAAATTT
CASSGRGDAGSAKF
>TRBV2|TRBJ1-3|.|.
TGTGCCAGCAGGGGAGGGGGAAACACCATATATTTT
CASRGGGNTIYF
>TRBV7-2|TRBJ2-7|.|.
TGTGCCAGCAGCCCACCGGCAGGGTTCGACGAGCAGTACTTC
CASSPPAGFDEQYF
>TRBV7-9|TRBJ2-5|TRBD1|few
TGTGCCGGACAGGGGCGGCAAGAGACCCAGTACTTC
CAGQGRQETQYF
>TRBV15|TRBJ2-3|TRBD1|medium-sized
TGTGCCACCAGCAGAGAAGGGACAGCTACAGATACGCAGTATTTT
CATSREGTATDTQYF
>TRBV7-8|TRBJ2-3|.|.
TGTGCCAGCAGCTTTGCTCCAGACGGGGCAGCCCTTTCCTTT
CASSFAPDGAALSF
>TRBV10-3|TRBJ1-1|.|few
TGTGCCATCAGTGAGTCAAACACCCTCGACACTGAAGCTTTCTTT
CAISESNTLDTEAFF
>TRBV2|TRBJ2-1|.|once
TGTGCCAGCAGTGATGGTCCGGAGACCTACACTGAGCAGTTCTTC
CASSDGPETYTEQFF
>TRBV9|TRBJ1-6|.|.
TGTGCCAGCAGCGTCGGGACTAGCGGAAAAGATACGCCCCTCCACTTT
CASSVGTSGKDTPLHF
>TRBV7-6|TRBJ2-1|.|once
TGCGCCAGCAGCTTAGCCCACCAGACAAAATACACTCAGCAGTTCTTC
CASSLAHQTKYTQQFF
>TRBV5-1|TRBJ1-2|.|.
TGCGCCAGCAGCTTGGGAGTAGGGGAATTTGGTGGCTACACCTTC
CASSLGVGEFGGYTF
>TRBV2|TRBJ2-1|.|.
TGTGCCAGCTGTGATGGGGGGATCCATAAGCAGTTTTTC
CASCDGGIHKQFF
>TRBV6-4|TRBJ2-7|.|.
TGTGCCAGCAGTGCCGCACCCAGCGTAGCGAGTAAGCAGCAGTTC
CASSAAPSVASKQQF
>TRBV5-6|TRBJ2-1|TRBD1|many
TGTGCCAGCAGCTTGGACAGGGGGCGGAATGAGCAGTTCTTC
CASSLDRGRNEQFF
>TRBV2|TRBJ2-3|.|.
TGTGCCAGCGGGGACGGGGGCACTCATACTCAGCAGTATTTT
CASGDGGTHTQQYF
>TRBV7-8|TRBJ2-7|.|.
TGTGCCAGCAGCGTGCTAGAGCCCCTACTCGACGAGCAGTACTTC
CASSVLEPLLDEQYF
>TRBV7-8|TRBJ1-2|TRBD1|.
TGTGCCAGCAGCTCACGGGGAGGGGGCTTGAACTATTACTACACCTTC
CASSSRGGGLNYYYTF
>TRBV19|TRBJ2-7|.|.
TGTGCCAGTAGGGGGGGCGGGGAGCAGTACTTC
CASRGGGEQYF
>TRBV11-2|TRBJ2-3|.|.
TGTGCCAGCAGCGAAGGGTCTGGAGCCGATACGCAGTATTTT
CASSEGSGADTQYF
>TRBV11-1|TRBJ2-5|.|.
TGTGCCAGCAGAAGACAGGTCAACGTACAAGAGACCCAGTACTTC
CASRRQVNVQETQYF
>TRBV7-2|TRBJ2-5|.|.
TGTGCCAGCAGCTTATCCGGCAGGGGAAGGCATCCCCGCTACTTC
CASSLSGRGRHPRYF
>TRBV7-2|TRBJ2-3|.|.
TGTGCCAGCAGCCGGGCAGCGAGCGCCGGCTATGATACCCAGTATTTT
CASSRAASAGYDTQYF
>TRBV12-3/TRBV12-4|TRBJ2-3|.|.
TGTGCCAGCAGCTATACTAGTTCGCCAGATACGCAGTATTTT
CASSYTSSPDTQYF
>TRBV7-9|TRBJ2-5|.|once
TGTGCCAGCAGCTTAGATTCGTCAGTAGAGACCCAGTACTTC
CASSLDSSVETQYF
>TRBV5-4|TRBJ2-1|TRBD2|few
TGTGCCAGCAGCTTTACTAGCGGCGGACACTACAATGAGCAGTTCTTC
CASSFTSGGHYNEQFF